What follows are 6 T cell receptor beta chains derived from one specimen sequenced in a study of PD-1 blockade in mismatch repair-deficient tumors. TCRdb keeps only in-frame clones here, not all; method: immunoSEQ multiplex PCR. The sample holds about 49,000 clones, 70% to 85% seen once. Source: PBMCs, taken before pembrolizumab treatment. These receptors were collected from an adult with mismatch repair-deficient cancer.

The CDR3 region is CASSTTGDRVFHQPQHF. DNA for the CDR3: TGTGCCAGCAGTACCACCGGGGACAGAGTATTCCATCAGCCCCAGCATTTT. The V and J genes are TRBV27 and TRBJ1-5; the match to TRBD1 covers 7 bases. Germline CDR1 and CDR2: MNHEY and SMNVEV (reference sequence). The CDR3 has 17 residues. V was clipped by 5 bases and J by 5 bases; unmatched bases: 15.

The sample holds a few counts of this clone. The DNA of the CDR3 is TGTGCCAGCAGCTTGGACGGCCTCACTGAAGCTTTCTTT. Translating gives CASSLDGLTEAFF. The chain has TRBV4-2 and TRBJ1-1; no firm D call. Germline-derived CDR1 and CDR2 are LGHNA and YNFKEQ. The CDR3 contains 13 residues. Trimming stripped 5 bases from V and 4 bases from J, with 11 bases between.

The rearrangement links TRBV7-8 to TRBJ1-5; D not certain. V lost 1 base and J 5 bases, leaving 12 bases between the germline ends. The CDR3 consists of 15 residues. Germline CDR1 is SGHVS and CDR2 is FQNEAQ. CDR3 sequence: CASSLDGLNDQPQHF. CDR3 coding DNA: TGTGCCAGCAGCTTAGATGGTCTGAATGATCAGCCCCAGCATTTT.

This clone was detected a few times. V gene TRBV5-1 combines with J gene TRBJ2-1, with TRBD2 matching over 9 bases. Germline values: CDR1 SGHRS, CDR2 YFSETQ. V trimming: 2 bases; J trimming: 9 bases; junction bases outside the gene matches: 3. The CDR3 has 13 residues. The CDR3: CASSFQAGGEQFF. The CDR3 coding sequence is TGCGCCAGCAGCTTTCAAGCGGGAGGTGAGCAGTTCTTC. Full variable domain (remainder filled in from reference TRBV5-1 and TRBJ2-1): KAGVTQTPRYLIKTRGQQVTLSCSPISGHRSVSWYQQTPGQGLQFLFEYFSETQRNKGNFPGRFSGRQFSNSRSEMNVSTLELGDSALYLCASSFQAGGEQFFGPGTRLTVL.

This chain connects TRBV4-1 to TRBJ1-4; 10 nucleotides match TRBD1. The CDR3 contains 15 residues. CDR1 and CDR2 from the germline V gene are MGHRA and YSYEKL. The J segment lost 6 bases and the V segment lost 0 bases, leaving 1 base of the junction unmatched. The CDR3 loop reads CASSQDGTGDEKLFF. CDR3 sequence (DNA): TGCGCCAGCAGCCAAGACGGGACAGGGGATGAAAAACTGTTTTTT.

This clone was seen more than once but under ten times. J is TRBJ1-3 and V is TRBV19; 7 bases match TRBD1. Germline loops: CDR1 LNHDA, CDR2 SQIVND (reference sequence). The V segment lost 6 bases and the J segment 0 bases; nucleotides outside the gene matches: 8. CDR3 length: 16 amino acids. CDR3 nucleotides: TGTGCCAGTAGGAGGACAGGAGAAATCTCTGGAAACACCATATATTTT. Protein product: CASRRTGEISGNTIYF.